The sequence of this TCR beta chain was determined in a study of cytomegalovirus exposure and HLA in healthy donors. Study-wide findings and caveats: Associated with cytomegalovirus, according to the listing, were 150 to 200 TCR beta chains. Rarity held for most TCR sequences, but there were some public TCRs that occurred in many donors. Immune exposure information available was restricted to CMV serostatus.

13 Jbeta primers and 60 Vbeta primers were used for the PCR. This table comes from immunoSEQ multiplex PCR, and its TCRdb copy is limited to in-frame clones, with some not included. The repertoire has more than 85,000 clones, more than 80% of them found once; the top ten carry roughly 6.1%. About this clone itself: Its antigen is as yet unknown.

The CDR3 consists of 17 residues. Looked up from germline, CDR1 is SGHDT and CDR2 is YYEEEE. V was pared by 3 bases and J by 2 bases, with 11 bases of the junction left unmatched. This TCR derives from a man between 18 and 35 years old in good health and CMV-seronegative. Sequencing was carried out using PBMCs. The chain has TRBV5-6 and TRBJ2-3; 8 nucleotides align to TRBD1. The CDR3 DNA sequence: TGTGCCAGCAGCTGGGGCCAGGGGGCAGATTACACAGATACGCAGTATTTT. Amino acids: CASSWGQGADYTDTQYF.